This TCR beta chain was retrieved from a study of T-cell reconstitution after alpha-beta-depleted transplantation in children. Unique molecular identifiers tagged the TCRbeta library. MiXCR was run by TCRdb on the PCR reads, yielding one entry per CDR3 protein. The sample holds around 370,000 distinct CDR3 sequences, about 16% seen once. J lost 2 bases, V lost 8 bases, and 17 bases had no gene match. The CDR3 runs to 18 residues. CDR1 is LNHDA, CDR2 SQIVND, per germline (reference sequence). Concerning this clonotype: What it recognizes is unknown.

Study results and caveats: From newly produced T cells came most of the T-cell counts and diversity one year after transplant. Several hundred graft clones that had expanded were reportedly the source of alpha-beta T cells about two months after transplant. Some patients owed their high day-60 TCRbeta diversity to surviving recipient T cells and thymic progenitors.

The rearrangement joins TRBV19 to TRBJ2-3; 9 bases line up with TRBD1. Material: PBMCs, mostly from graft donor cells, obtained 360 days after TCRalphabeta/CD19-depleted stem cell transplant. This receptor was obtained from a male patient aged 2-15 years who had a stem cell transplant for acute lymphoblastic leukemia, so the T cells may come from the graft donor. Here the CDR3 DNA reads TGTGCCAGTGGGATGGGACAGGGACCTTCTATTTTCACAGATACGCAGTATTTT. Its translation is CASGMGQGPSIFTDTQYF.